This entry concerns a single T cell receptor beta chain. This sample stems from a study of blood T cell repertoires in COVID-19. Turning to the study itself: PBMCs, B-cell-depleted T cells, or T cells were the source of the cDNA or gDNA that made up the material.

The repertoire was sequenced with immunoSEQ multiplex PCR; TCRdb's copy has only in-frame clones and lacks some. Of roughly 160,000 clones in the sample, about 86% are singletons; the top ten hold roughly 8%. Germline CDR1 is SNHLY and CDR2 is FYNNEI. The CDR3 is made up of 12 amino acids. The V gene lost 6 bases and the J gene lost 3 bases, with 8 bases spanning the gap. The chain uses TRBV2 and TRBJ1-2; D call uncertain. Sequencing was carried out using peripheral blood. This clonotype was sampled from a man aged 60-69 years with acute or convalescent COVID-19. Written as DNA, the CDR3 is TGTGCCAGCAGCCCAGTATACTATGGCTACACCTTC. Its translation is CASSPVYYGYTF.